This TCR beta chain comes out of a study of molecular identifiers for immune sequencing clone quantification. Trimming took off 5 bases at V and 1 base at J, with 13 bases between the two ends. This CDR3 spans 15 amino acids. In germline, CDR1 is SGHTA, CDR2 FQGTGA. Via MiXCR, TCRdb re-called the PCR reads, giving one row per CDR3 protein. The sample includes 600,000 to 650,000 distinct CDR3 sequences, less than 20% of them seen just once. This receptor was identified in a human donor in good health. Some libraries in this study had Jurkat cell RNA spiked in. The rearrangement links TRBV7-3 to TRBJ2-3, with D perhaps TRBD1 (6 bases). The specimen was naive CD8+ T cells from blood, with Jurkat cell RNA spiked in. Subset described: FACS-sorted CD8+CD4-CCR7+CD45RA+ naive T cells. CDR3 bases: TGTGCCAGCAGCGAAGGGGCAGGGGGCACAGATACGCAGTATTTT. Its translation is CASSEGAGGTDTQYF.